The rows below give T cell receptor beta chains drawn from one sample of a study of T-cell memory formation after mild COVID-19. Each CDR3 protein gets one entry after TCRdb re-called the 5' RACE reads with MiXCR. The sample holds approximately 500,000 distinct CDR3 sequences, about 23% seen once. The sequenced sample consisted of PBMCs or a T cell subset sorted from them (not recorded which). These receptors all stem from an adult woman who had mild COVID-19 (a few samples of this study predate the infection). Cell type and time point are not known. CDR3s include the opening cysteine and the closing phenylalanine or tryptophan. D genes are given only for firm matches. Rows may omit the clone size; those that give it use once, few, many or a size class.

d_call	v_call	clone_size	j_call	cdr3_aa	cdr3_nt
NA	TRBV6-5	NA	TRBJ1-2	CASRTPGGKGYTF	TGTGCCAGCAGAACACCCGGGGGGAAAGGCTACACCTTC
TRBD1	TRBV12-3/TRBV12-4	many	TRBJ2-6	CASKQGAGANVLTF	TGTGCCAGCAAACAGGGGGCTGGGGCCAACGTCCTGACTTTC
TRBD1	TRBV27	many	TRBJ2-3	CASSSTGGSLFTDTQYF	TGTGCCAGCAGTTCAACAGGGGGCAGCTTATTCACAGATACGCAGTATTTT
TRBD2	TRBV7-2	NA	TRBJ2-5	CASSLVSTSAKETQYF	TGTGCCAGCAGCTTAGTTAGCACTAGCGCCAAAGAGACCCAGTACTTC
NA	TRBV21-1	NA	TRBJ1-6	CASSKGPHGGGNSPLHF	TGTGCCAGCAGCAAAGGACCCCACGGGGGAGGTAATTCACCCCTCCACTTT
TRBD2	TRBV6-1	NA	TRBJ2-3	CASSDWGLAGTDTQYF	TGTGCCAGCAGTGATTGGGGACTAGCGGGGACAGATACGCAGTATTTT
TRBD1	TRBV5-1	NA	TRBJ1-5	CASSLEGQGYQPQHF	TGCGCCAGCAGCTTGGAGGGACAGGGGTACCAGCCCCAGCATTTT
NA	TRBV12-3/TRBV12-4	many	TRBJ1-3	CASRQAFSGNTIYF	TGTGCCAGCAGACAGGCTTTCTCTGGAAACACCATATATTTT
TRBD1	TRBV7-9	few	TRBJ2-1	CASSFRTGGSGEQFF	TGTGCCAGCAGCTTTCGCACAGGGGGGTCGGGTGAGCAGTTCTTC
NA	TRBV5-1	NA	TRBJ1-1	CASSSPDNTEAFF	TGCGCCAGCAGCTCCCCGGACAACACTGAAGCTTTCTTT
NA	TRBV6-2/TRBV6-3	once	TRBJ2-5	CASSYSGPGLDETQYF	TGTGCCAGCAGTTACTCTGGGCCGGGACTGGATGAGACCCAGTACTTC
TRBD2	TRBV7-9	few	TRBJ2-2	CASSPGLAGDTGELFF	TGTGCCAGCAGCCCAGGACTAGCGGGGGACACCGGGGAGCTGTTTTTT
NA	TRBV20-1	few	TRBJ2-5	CSVPSVRVFMASQYF	TGCAGTGTTCCCTCCGTACGAGTGTTTATGGCGTCCCAGTACTTC
NA	TRBV6-6	NA	TRBJ2-5	CASREQGEETQYF	TGTGCCAGCAGGGAACAGGGTGAAGAGACCCAGTACTTC
NA	TRBV3-1	NA	TRBJ1-1	CASSQDKDEAFF	TGTGCCAGCAGCCAAGATAAGGATGAAGCTTTCTTT
NA	TRBV7-9	few	TRBJ2-5	CASSLGEAVETQYF	TGTGCCAGCAGCTTAGGAGAGGCTGTGGAGACCCAGTACTTC
NA	TRBV7-3	few	TRBJ1-2	CASSLRFSGQIYGYTF	TGTGCCAGCAGCTTAAGGTTTTCCGGACAGATCTATGGCTACACCTTC
NA	TRBV7-9	few	TRBJ2-3	CASSSYPAESTDTQYF	TGTGCCAGCAGCTCCTACCCGGCCGAATCCACAGATACGCAGTATTTT
TRBD1	TRBV7-9	NA	TRBJ1-2	CASSLAGQGADGYTF	TGTGCCAGCAGCCTCGCCGGACAGGGGGCCGATGGCTACACCTTC
NA	TRBV3-1	few	TRBJ2-1	CASSEQGGQFF	TGTGCCAGCAGCGAACAGGGAGGGCAGTTCTTC
TRBD1	TRBV4-1	NA	TRBJ2-5	CASSHPDRDQETQYF	TGCGCCAGCAGCCATCCAGACAGGGACCAAGAGACCCAGTACTTC
TRBD1	TRBV19	NA	TRBJ1-5	CASSTMTGVNQPQHF	TGTGCCAGTAGTACTATGACAGGGGTCAATCAGCCCCAGCATTTT
NA	TRBV7-9	NA	TRBJ1-1	CASSGAGAEAFF	TGTGCCAGCTCGGGGGCCGGGGCTGAAGCTTTCTTT
TRBD2	TRBV7-6	few	TRBJ2-3	CASSKNPIGGGSWYF	TGTGCCAGCAGCAAAAACCCTATTGGCGGGGGGTCATGGTATTTT
TRBD2	TRBV20-1	few	TRBJ2-1	CSARGLAGVREQFF	TGCAGTGCTAGGGGACTAGCGGGAGTTCGGGAGCAGTTCTTC
TRBD1	TRBV5-1	NA	TRBJ1-2	CASRRGTALNYGYTF	TGCGCCAGCAGACGAGGGACAGCGCTAAACTATGGCTACACCTTC
NA	TRBV24-1	few	TRBJ2-3	CATSDPMGFDTQYF	TGTGCCACCAGTGATCCGATGGGGTTTGATACGCAGTATTTT